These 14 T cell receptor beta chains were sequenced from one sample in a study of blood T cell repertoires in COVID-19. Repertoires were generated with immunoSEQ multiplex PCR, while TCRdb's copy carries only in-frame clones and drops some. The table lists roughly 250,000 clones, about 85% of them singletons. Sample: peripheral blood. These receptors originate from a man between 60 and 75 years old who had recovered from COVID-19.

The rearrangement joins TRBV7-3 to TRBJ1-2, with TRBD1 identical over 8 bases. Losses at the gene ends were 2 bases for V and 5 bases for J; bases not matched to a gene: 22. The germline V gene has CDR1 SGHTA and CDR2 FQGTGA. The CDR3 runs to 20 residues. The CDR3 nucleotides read TGTGCCAGCAGCTTAGACGCCTTAGCCTCCGGGAGGACAGGGTTGTATGGCTACACCTTC. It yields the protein CASSLDALASGRTGLYGYTF.

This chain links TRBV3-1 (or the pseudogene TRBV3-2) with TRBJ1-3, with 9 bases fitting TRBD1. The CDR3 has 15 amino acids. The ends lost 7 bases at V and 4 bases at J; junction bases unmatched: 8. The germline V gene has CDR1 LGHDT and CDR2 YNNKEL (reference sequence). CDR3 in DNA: TGTGCCAGCACTCACAGGGGGCGCGGAGGAAACACCATATATTTT. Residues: CASTHRGRGGNTIYF.

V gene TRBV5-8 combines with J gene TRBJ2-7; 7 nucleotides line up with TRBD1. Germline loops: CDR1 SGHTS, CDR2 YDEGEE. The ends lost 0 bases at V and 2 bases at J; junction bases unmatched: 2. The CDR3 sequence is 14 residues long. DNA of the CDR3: TGTGCCAGCAGCTTGGAGCAGGGGGCCTACGAGCAGTACTTC. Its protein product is CASSLEQGAYEQYF.

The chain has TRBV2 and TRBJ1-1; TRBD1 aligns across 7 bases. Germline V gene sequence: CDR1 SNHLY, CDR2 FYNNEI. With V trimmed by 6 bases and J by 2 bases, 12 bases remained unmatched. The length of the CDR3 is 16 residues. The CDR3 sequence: CASRETSRGANTEAFF. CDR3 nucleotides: TGTGCCAGCAGGGAAACTTCCAGGGGGGCAAACACTGAAGCTTTCTTT.

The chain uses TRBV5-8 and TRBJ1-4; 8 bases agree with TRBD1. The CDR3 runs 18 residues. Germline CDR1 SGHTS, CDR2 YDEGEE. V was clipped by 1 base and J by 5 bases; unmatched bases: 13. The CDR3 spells CASSLRGGTGARNEKLFF. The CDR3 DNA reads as TGTGCCAGCAGCTTGCGTGGCGGGACAGGAGCAAGAAATGAAAAACTGTTTTTT.

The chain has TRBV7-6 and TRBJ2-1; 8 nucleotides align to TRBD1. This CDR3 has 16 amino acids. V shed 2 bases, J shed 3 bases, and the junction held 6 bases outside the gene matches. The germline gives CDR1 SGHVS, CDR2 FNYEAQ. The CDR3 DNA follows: TGTGCCAGCAGCTTACTATCCGGGACAGGCTACAATGAGCAGTTCTTC. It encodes CASSLLSGTGYNEQFF. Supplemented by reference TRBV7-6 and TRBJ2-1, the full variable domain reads GAGVSQSPRYKVTKRGQDVALRCDPISGHVSLYWYRQALGQGPEFLTYFNYEAQQDKSGLPNDRFSAERPEGSISTLTIQRTEQRDSAMYRCASSLLSGTGYNEQFFGPGTRLTVL.

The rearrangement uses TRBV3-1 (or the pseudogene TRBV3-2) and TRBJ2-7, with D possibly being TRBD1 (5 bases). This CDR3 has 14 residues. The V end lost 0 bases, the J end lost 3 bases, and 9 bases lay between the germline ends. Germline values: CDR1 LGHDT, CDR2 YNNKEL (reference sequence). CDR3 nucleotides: TGTGCCAGCAGCCAAGATGGGCAGGGCTACGAGCAGTACTTC. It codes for CASSQDGQGYEQYF.

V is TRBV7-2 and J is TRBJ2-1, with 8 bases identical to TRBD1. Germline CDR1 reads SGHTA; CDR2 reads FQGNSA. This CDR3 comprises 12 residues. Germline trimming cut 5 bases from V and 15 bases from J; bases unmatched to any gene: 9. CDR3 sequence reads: CASSRADRGRFF. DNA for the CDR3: TGTGCCAGCAGCCGGGCTGACAGGGGACGGTTCTTC. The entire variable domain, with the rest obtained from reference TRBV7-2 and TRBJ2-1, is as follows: GAGVSQSPSNKVTEKGKDVELRCDPISGHTALYWYRQSLGQGLEFLIYFQGNSAPDKSGLPSDRFSAERTGGSVSTLTIQRTQQEDSAVYLCASSRADRGRFFGPGTRLTVL.

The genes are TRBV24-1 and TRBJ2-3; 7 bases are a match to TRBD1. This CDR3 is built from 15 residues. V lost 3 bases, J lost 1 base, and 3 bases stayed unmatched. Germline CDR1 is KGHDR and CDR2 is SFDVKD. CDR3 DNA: TGTGCCACCAGTGATGACAGGGCGCGCACAGATACGCAGTATTTT. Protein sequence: CATSDDRARTDTQYF.

The CDR3 DNA sequence: TGTGCCAGCAGTTCTCGTCGGACAGGCAACACTGAAGCTTTCTTT. Amino acids: CASSSRRTGNTEAFF. The J gene is TRBJ1-1, the V gene TRBV6-1; 7 positions match TRBD1. J lost 2 bases, V lost 5 bases, and 8 bases had no gene match. CDR3 size: 15 residues. From germline, CDR1 is MNHNS and CDR2 SASEGT.

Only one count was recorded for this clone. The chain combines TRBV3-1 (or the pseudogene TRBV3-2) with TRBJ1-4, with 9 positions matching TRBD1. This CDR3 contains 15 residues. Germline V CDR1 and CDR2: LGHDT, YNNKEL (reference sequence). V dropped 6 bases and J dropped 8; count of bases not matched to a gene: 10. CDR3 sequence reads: CASSRTGTGKEKLFF. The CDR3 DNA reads TGTGCCAGCAGTCGAACCGGGACAGGGAAAGAAAAACTGTTTTTT.

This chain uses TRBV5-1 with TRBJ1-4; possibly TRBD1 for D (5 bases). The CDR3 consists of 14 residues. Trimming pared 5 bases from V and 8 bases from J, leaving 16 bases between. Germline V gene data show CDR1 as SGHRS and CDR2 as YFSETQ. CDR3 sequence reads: CASSPARGSEKLFF. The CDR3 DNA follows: TGCGCCAGCAGTCCTGCGCGGGGGTCGGAAAAACTGTTTTTT.

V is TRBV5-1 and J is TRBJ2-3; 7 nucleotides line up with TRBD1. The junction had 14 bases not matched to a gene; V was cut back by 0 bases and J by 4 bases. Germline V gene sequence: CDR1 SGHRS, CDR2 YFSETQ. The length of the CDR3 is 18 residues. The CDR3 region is CASSLAGKDRVAADTQYF. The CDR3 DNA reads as TGCGCCAGCAGCTTGGCCGGAAAAGACAGGGTGGCTGCAGATACGCAGTATTTT.

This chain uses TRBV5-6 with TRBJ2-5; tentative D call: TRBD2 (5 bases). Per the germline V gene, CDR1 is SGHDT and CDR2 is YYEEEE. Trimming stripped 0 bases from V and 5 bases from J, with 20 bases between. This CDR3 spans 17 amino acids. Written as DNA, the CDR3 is TGTGCCAGCAGCTTGGGAGTATTAACGGGGAGAGATGAGACCCAGTACTTC. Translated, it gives CASSLGVLTGRDETQYF.